Each of the 27 T cell receptor beta chains below was sequenced from the same sample in a study of tumor T cells in aggressive B-cell lymphoma. Only in-frame clones appear in the TCRdb table, and some are missing; sequencing was by immunoSEQ multiplex PCR. The table records 3,000 to 4,000 clones, approximately 95% of them present only once. Sequenced input: tumor tissue. The receptors were gathered from an adult with diffuse large B cell lymphoma.

The gene calls are TRBV11-3 and TRBJ2-1; 7 nucleotides match TRBD1. The CDR3 is 13 amino acids. The V segment lost 0 bases and the J segment 8 bases; nucleotides outside the gene matches: 1. Germline loops: CDR1 SGHNT, CDR2 YENEEA. The CDR3 sequence is CASSLEGGDEQFF. As DNA, the CDR3 is TGTGCCAGCAGCTTAGAAGGGGGCGATGAGCAGTTCTTC.

The chain uses TRBV6-1 and TRBJ2-7, with a possible D match to TRBD1 (6 bases). The germline V and J ends were trimmed by 9 bases and 6 bases, with 18 bases remaining between them. This CDR3 region has 13 residues. Germline CDR1 and CDR2: MNHNS and SASEGT. The chain's CDR3 is CASTTGNGGEQYF. As DNA, the CDR3 is TGTGCCAGTACCACAGGGAATGGGGGCGAGCAGTACTTC.

This clone has only one observation. This chain joins TRBV2 and TRBJ2-3; 9 positions agree with TRBD1. Trimming removed 0 bases from V and 6 bases from J; junction bases left unmatched: 7. The CDR3 is 16 residues long. Germline loops: CDR1 SNHLY, CDR2 FYNNEI. The CDR3 region has the DNA TGTGCCAGCAGTGAAGCGCGGGACAGGGATCAGGATACGCAGTATTTT. It is translated as CASSEARDRDQDTQYF.

This sequence joins TRBV7-9 and TRBJ1-1; TRBD1 matches 10 bases. Per the germline V gene, CDR1 is SEHNR and CDR2 is FQNEAQ (reference sequence). This CDR3 is built from 17 residues. V lost 5 bases and J lost 5; bases outside the gene matches: 14. In DNA, the CDR3 is TGTGCCAGCAGCCCCGGGGGGACAGGGGCTTCCGGAACTGAAGCTTTCTTT. Its translation is CASSPGGTGASGTEAFF.

The chain has TRBV6-5 and TRBJ1-2; D gene unclear. V lost 4 bases and J lost 5, with 17 bases in between. Germline lookup yields CDR1 MNHEY and CDR2 SVGAGI. CDR3 length equals 15 residues. The CDR3 spells CASSFTRTTSYGYTF. CDR3 DNA: TGTGCCAGCAGTTTCACCCGAACAACCTCTTATGGCTACACCTTC.

The V and J genes are TRBV19 and TRBJ2-1, with 10 bases aligning to TRBD2. The V gene's germline CDR1 is LNHDA and CDR2 SQIVND (reference sequence). Trimming cost V 5 bases and J 1 base; bases outside gene matches: 8. CDR3 size: 17 residues. This CDR3 is CASSPTVTSGSYNEQFF. The CDR3 DNA reads TGTGCCAGTAGTCCTACGGTGACTAGCGGGTCCTACAATGAGCAGTTCTTC.

V gene TRBV18 combines with J gene TRBJ1-6, with 7 bases matching TRBD1. CDR1 and CDR2 from the germline V gene are KGHSH and LQKENI. The CDR3 has 15 residues. Trimming took 6 bases from V and 8 from J; bases not matched to a gene: 10. CDR3 DNA: TGTGCCAGCTCTCAAACTGGGACAGCCGATTCACCCCTCCACTTT. Translated, it gives CASSQTGTADSPLHF.

CDR3 bases: TGTGCCAGTAGTATAACAGGAAGCTCCTACGAGCAGTACTTC. Translation: CASSITGSSYEQYF. The V gene is TRBV19, the J gene TRBJ2-7, with a tentative D call TRBD1 (5 bases). CDR1 and CDR2 (germline): LNHDA, SQIVND (reference sequence). V lost 2 bases, J lost 0 bases, and 8 bases lay in between. CDR3 length equals 14 residues.

V gene TRBV5-1 combines with J gene TRBJ2-5; 12 bases are shared with TRBD2. The CDR3 has 18 amino acids. Germline V CDR1 and CDR2: SGHRS, YFSETQ. The V and J ends lost 4 bases and 2 bases, in that order; junction bases with no gene match: 12. The CDR3, as DNA: TGCGCCAGCAGCCCCGGGCTAGCGGGAGGGCCGGGGCAAGAGACCCAGTACTTC. Translation: CASSPGLAGGPGQETQYF.

The rearrangement links TRBV5-1 to TRBJ2-1; possible D gene TRBD2, 6 bases. The CDR3 totals 14 residues. The germline V gene encodes CDR1 SGHRS and CDR2 YFSETQ. V lost 0 bases and J lost 12, with 16 bases in between. The CDR3 reads CASSLELAVARQFF. CDR3 nucleotides: TGCGCCAGCAGCTTGGAGTTAGCGGTCGCGAGGCAGTTCTTC.

The chain carries TRBV28 and TRBJ2-5; 12 bases agree with TRBD2. The J call is uncertain, as TRBJ2-7 better fits the DNA end. The CDR3 consists of 13 residues. Per the germline V gene, CDR1 is MDHEN and CDR2 is SYDVKM. The DNA of the CDR3 is TGTGCCACCCGGACTAGCGGGACCTACGAGCAGTACTTC. Translating it yields CATRTSGTYEQYF.

The rearrangement uses TRBV18 and TRBJ2-1, with TRBD2 identical over 8 bases. Trimming took 6 bases from V and 7 from J; bases not matched to a gene: 2. This CDR3 spans 12 amino acids. Germline V CDR1 and CDR2: KGHSH, LQKENI. The DNA for the CDR3 is TGTGCCAGCTCTCGGGAGGGAAATGAGCAGTTCTTC. Translation: CASSREGNEQFF.

The V gene is TRBV6-6, the J gene TRBJ1-5; 9 bases agree with TRBD1. Per germline, CDR1 MNHNY and CDR2 SVGAGI (reference sequence). The CDR3 length is 15 residues. V shed 6 bases, J shed 2 bases, and the junction held 5 bases outside the gene matches. The CDR3 nucleotides are TGTGCCAGCAGGGAGGACAGGGGTGGCAATCAGCCCCAGCATTTT. Amino acid sequence: CASREDRGGNQPQHF.

The gene calls are TRBV5-8 and TRBJ2-3, with 10 bases matching TRBD2. The CDR3 spans 17 residues. With 5 bases clipped from V and 4 bases from J, the junction kept 13 bases outside the gene matches. CDR1 SGHTS and CDR2 YDEGEE come from the germline V gene. DNA of the CDR3: TGTGCCAGCAGGCTTGGCGGTGGAGCGGGAGGGGCAGATACGCAGTATTTT. This gives the protein CASRLGGGAGGADTQYF.

The gene calls are TRBV6-5 and TRBJ2-7; D possibly corresponds to TRBD1 (6 bases). Trimming stripped 0 bases from V and 2 bases from J, with 8 bases between. This CDR3 region has 14 residues. Germline loops: CDR1 MNHEY, CDR2 SVGAGI. The CDR3 sequence: CASSYSTGTYEQYF. DNA of the CDR3: TGTGCCAGCAGTTACTCGACAGGAACCTACGAGCAGTACTTC.

The V call is TRBV28, the J call TRBJ1-2; no definite D call. The CDR3 is 16 residues long. Germline values: CDR1 MDHEN, CDR2 SYDVKM. The V end was cut by 4 bases, the J end by 3 bases, with 18 bases between. The CDR3 DNA reads TGTGCCAGCAGTTCCATGAGGCGGCCTGCTGACTATGGCTACACCTTC. As protein: CASSSMRRPADYGYTF.

The V call is TRBV21-1, the J call TRBJ1-1; TRBD1 was called by the table and not checked on the DNA. TRBV21-1 corresponds to a pseudogene. This CDR3 is built from 15 residues. The CDR3 DNA follows: TGTGCCAGCAGCACATCGAAAGGAGGGACAGACGAAGCTTTCTTT. Translation: CASSTSKGGTDEAFF.

The chain employs TRBV19 and TRBJ1-5; TRBD1 matches at 12 bases. V shed 10 bases and J 0 bases; nucleotides not matched to a gene: 7. CDR1 and CDR2 (germline): LNHDA, SQIVND (reference sequence). The CDR3 is 16 amino acids. CDR3 coding DNA: TGTGCCACCCGGGACAGGGGGCCTGATAGCAATCAGCCCCAGCATTTT. Amino acid sequence: CATRDRGPDSNQPQHF.

This clone was seen once. The chain recombines TRBV27 with TRBJ2-2; D not certain. Trimming shortened V by 6 bases and J by 1 base, and 9 bases separated the two germline ends. Germline CDR1 reads MNHEY; CDR2 reads SMNVEV (reference sequence). CDR3 size: 14 residues. CDR3 region: CASRLSGNTGELFF. CDR3 DNA sequence: TGTGCCAGCAGGCTATCCGGGAACACCGGGGAGCTGTTTTTT.

The rearrangement uses TRBV6-5 and TRBJ2-5; D possibly corresponds to TRBD1 (6 bases). V was pared by 6 bases and J by 6 bases, with 14 bases between. The germline gives CDR1 MNHEY, CDR2 SVGAGI. This CDR3 spans 13 amino acids. CDR3 sequence: CASRRGSSQTQYF. The CDR3 nucleotides are TGTGCCAGCAGAAGGGGGTCCTCCCAGACCCAGTACTTC.

V usage is TRBV5-1 and J usage is TRBJ2-7; the match to TRBD1 covers 8 bases. The V and J ends lost 0 bases and 4 bases, in that order; junction bases with no gene match: 6. The germline CDR1 and CDR2 sequences are SGHRS and YFSETQ. The CDR3 is made up of 15 amino acids. The CDR3 here is CASSLGQGRQYEQYF. The CDR3 bases are TGCGCCAGCAGCTTGGGACAGGGGAGGCAGTACGAGCAGTACTTC.

The rearrangement joins TRBV19 to TRBJ2-7; TRBD1 matches at 8 bases. The CDR3 is 15 amino acids. Germline-derived CDR1 and CDR2 are LNHDA and SQIVND (reference sequence). V was clipped by 1 base and J by 2 bases; unmatched bases: 4. CDR3 sequence: CASSIAGTGPYEQYF. The CDR3 DNA reads as TGTGCCAGTAGTATAGCAGGGACAGGTCCCTACGAGCAGTACTTC.

Of note for this clone: The same CDR3 also results from other DNA sequences found in this sample. The chain employs TRBV6-5 and TRBJ2-2; possible D gene TRBD1, 5 bases. The CDR3 sequence is 15 residues long. V gave up 2 bases and J gave up 5 bases, with 12 bases separating them. The germline V gene has CDR1 MNHEY and CDR2 SVGAGI. The CDR3 loop is CASSYDSLNTGELFF. CDR3 nucleotide sequence: TGTGCCAGCAGTTACGACAGCCTGAATACCGGGGAGCTGTTTTTT.

The chain combines TRBV28 with TRBJ1-1, with 7 bases fitting TRBD1. After removal of 6 bases from V and 4 bases from J, the junction contained 8 bases not matched to a gene. The CDR3 is made up of 14 amino acids. The germline gives CDR1 MDHEN, CDR2 SYDVKM. Here the CDR3 DNA reads TGTGCCAGCAGCCGCGACAGGGCGAGCACTGAAGCTTTCTTT. Its translation: CASSRDRASTEAFF.

The V and J genes are TRBV5-5 and TRBJ2-2, with 8 bases aligning to TRBD2. After removal of 3 bases from V and 6 bases from J, the junction contained 10 bases not matched to a gene. Per the germline V gene, CDR1 is SGHKS and CDR2 is YYEKEE (reference sequence). The CDR3 contains 16 residues. The CDR3 is CASSSRGGGSAGELFF. CDR3 bases: TGTGCCAGCAGCTCCCGGGGGGGCGGTTCCGCCGGGGAGCTGTTTTTT. Filled out from reference TRBV5-5 and TRBJ2-2, the complete variable domain reads DAGVTQSPTHLIKTRGQQVTLRCSPISGHKSVSWYQQVLGQGPQFIFQYYEKEERGRGNFPDRFSARQFPNYSSELNVNALLLGDSALYLCASSSRGGGSAGELFFGEGSRLTVL.

The rearrangement links TRBV2 to TRBJ1-5, with a possible D match to TRBD1 (6 bases). The V gene lost 5 bases and the J gene lost 2 bases, with 16 bases spanning the gap. CDR1 and CDR2 (germline): SNHLY, FYNNEI. There are 16 residues in the CDR3. The CDR3 here is CASSHQQGGGNQPQHF. The CDR3 nucleotides read TGTGCCAGCAGTCATCAACAGGGTGGCGGCAATCAGCCCCAGCATTTT. The full variable domain, completed using reference TRBV2 and TRBJ1-5, is EPEVTQTPSHQVTQMGQEVILRCVPISNHLYFYWYRQILGQKVEFLVSFYNNEISEKSEIFDDQFSVERPDGSNFTLKIRSTKLEDSAMYFCASSHQQGGGNQPQHFGDGTRLSIL.

The chain combines TRBV5-1 with TRBJ1-2; 9 bases agree with TRBD1. CDR1 is SGHRS and CDR2 is YFSETQ in the germline V gene. The J segment lost 12 bases and the V segment lost 2 bases, leaving 8 bases of the junction unmatched. This CDR3 is built from 13 residues. The CDR3 is CASSLDRGDRNTF. In DNA, the CDR3 is TGCGCCAGCAGCTTAGACAGGGGGGATCGGAACACCTTC.